This T cell receptor beta chain was sequenced in a study of cytomegalovirus exposure and HLA in healthy donors. Study findings and constraints: The productive fraction for most TCR beta V segments was about 87% or about 30% in an earlier analysis.

Points on this clone: Its antigen is not known.

With 60 Vbeta and 13 Jbeta primers, the PCR was carried out. The assay was immunoSEQ multiplex PCR, and TCRdb's table has in-frame clones only and misses some. The sample gives about 140,000 clones, approximately 80% of which show up once; about 5% is in the top ten. Trimming removed 4 bases at V and 9 bases at J, with 19 bases between. From germline, CDR1 is SNHLY and CDR2 FYNNEI. CDR3 size: 14 residues. The chain links TRBV2 to TRBJ2-7; D possibly corresponds to TRBD2 (6 bases). This receptor was taken from a male donor in good health and CMV-seronegative. Sequenced: PBMCs. The CDR3 sequence: CASSVGGLLGGQYF. The CDR3 DNA sequence: TGTGCCAGCAGTGTAGGAGGGCTTCTTGGTGGGCAGTACTTC.